The rows below give T cell receptor beta chains drawn from one sample of a study of T cell repertoires in cytomegalovirus infection. TCRdb reprocessed the reads via MiXCR and lists one record per CDR3 protein. The sample lists 230,000 or so distinct CDR3 sequences; about 39% were seen once. What these receptors recognize is not known. The sample here was CD8+ T cells from cultured PBMCs, taken from culture after CMV antigen stimulation. The origin of the receptors is a human donor in good health (CMV status not recorded). Some clones in this sample may be carry-over from other donors' samples. CDR3s include the opening cysteine and the closing phenylalanine or tryptophan. Each record gives: V gene, D gene, J gene, clone size, CDR3 protein, CDR3 DNA. A D gene is named only where the DNA matches it firmly. Clone size is not always given. Where it is, it says once, few, many or a class for expanded clones.

TRBV11-2	TRBD2	TRBJ2-2	NA	CASSLDRVPSGSRSTGELFF	TGTGCCAGCAGCTTGGACAGGGTCCCTAGCGGGAGTCGAAGCACCGGGGAGCTGTTTTTT
TRBV5-6	TRBD1	TRBJ2-7	NA	CASSPGQGSPYEQYF	TGTGCCAGCAGCCCTGGACAGGGAAGTCCCTACGAGCAGTACTTC
TRBV7-3	TRBD2	TRBJ2-7	NA	CASTGGRAGYEQYF	TGTGCCAGCACCGGGGGGAGGGCCGGGTACGAGCAGTACTTC
TRBV24-1	NA	TRBJ2-5	few	CATSDVTIEETQYF	TGTGCCACCAGTGATGTGACAATTGAAGAGACCCAGTACTTC
TRBV20-1	TRBD2	TRBJ2-1	NA	CSASRLAGGVFEQFF	TGCAGTGCTAGCAGACTAGCGGGGGGGGTATTTGAGCAGTTCTTC
TRBV6-2/TRBV6-3	TRBD2	TRBJ2-6	NA	CASSYGQGGAPFKGANVLTF	TGTGCCAGCAGTTACGGGCAGGGAGGGGCACCTTTCAAGGGGGCCAACGTCCTGACTTTC
TRBV7-6	NA	TRBJ1-3	NA	CASSLVTGLASGNTIYF	TGTGCCAGCAGCTTAGTTACGGGCCTGGCCTCTGGAAACACCATATATTTT
TRBV11-1	NA	TRBJ1-1	many	CASSLDLGGNTEAFF	TGTGCCAGCAGCTTAGACCTGGGAGGGAACACTGAAGCTTTCTTT
TRBV10-3	TRBD1	TRBJ1-1	few	CAISDSGGMNTEAFF	TGTGCCATCAGTGACTCAGGGGGCATGAACACTGAAGCTTTCTTT
TRBV7-3	TRBD2	TRBJ2-2	NA	CASSSRTSGSTGELFF	TGTGCCAGCAGCTCTCGGACTAGCGGGTCTACCGGGGAGCTGTTTTTT
TRBV20-1	NA	TRBJ2-1	NA	CSAIGAGQPDNEQFF	TGCAGTGCTATTGGGGCAGGACAGCCCGACAATGAGCAGTTCTTC
TRBV27	TRBD2	TRBJ2-1	NA	CASSIGGRALDEQFF	TGTGCCAGCAGTATCGGCGGGAGGGCCCTCGATGAGCAGTTCTTC
TRBV27	NA	TRBJ2-1	few	CASSLWDMPYNEQFF	TGTGCCAGCAGTTTGTGGGACATGCCCTACAATGAGCAGTTCTTC
TRBV7-3	NA	TRBJ1-1	few	CASSVRGTEAFF	TGTGCCAGCAGCGTCCGGGGGACTGAAGCTTTCTTT
TRBV2	NA	TRBJ2-3	few	CASSRGQRTDTQYF	TGTGCCAGCAGCCGCGGACAGCGCACAGATACGCAGTATTTT
TRBV9	TRBD2	TRBJ2-1	NA	CASSSFAGGAYYNEQFF	TGTGCCAGCAGCTCCTTCGCGGGGGGGGCCTACTACAATGAGCAGTTCTTC
TRBV27	NA	TRBJ1-1	NA	CASSLYQGSTEAFF	TGTGCCAGCAGTTTATATCAGGGGAGCACTGAAGCTTTCTTT
TRBV5-1	NA	TRBJ1-3	few	CASELGGELSGNTIYF	TGCGCCAGCGAACTTGGCGGGGAGCTCTCTGGAAACACCATATATTTT
TRBV6-1	NA	TRBJ2-1	NA	CASSRRGGGIYNEQFF	TGTGCCAGCAGTCGACGAGGGGGGGGGATTTACAATGAGCAGTTCTTC
TRBV18	NA	TRBJ2-3	NA	CASSYGHLTDTQYF	TGTGCCAGCTCCTACGGACACCTCACAGATACGCAGTATTTT
TRBV5-6	TRBD2	TRBJ2-1	NA	CASRRARPSGERYTEQFF	TGTGCCAGCAGGCGGGCACGGCCTAGCGGTGAAAGATACACTGAGCAGTTCTTC
TRBV9	NA	TRBJ1-5	NA	CASSVKGLRNQPQHF	TGTGCCAGCAGCGTCAAGGGCCTGAGAAATCAGCCCCAGCATTTT
TRBV12-3/TRBV12-4	NA	TRBJ1-5	NA	CASSWDGTNQPQHF	TGTGCCAGCAGCTGGGACGGAACCAATCAGCCCCAGCATTTT
TRBV12-3/TRBV12-4	NA	TRBJ2-7	few	CASSIGLAYEQYF	TGTGCCAGCAGTATAGGATTAGCCTACGAGCAGTACTTC
TRBV5-6	TRBD1	TRBJ2-5	NA	CASSLEGGGFRTQYF	TGTGCCAGCAGCTTGGAAGGGGGCGGGTTCCGGACCCAGTACTTC
TRBV7-3	NA	TRBJ2-6	many	CASSSDLGGANVLTF	TGTGCCAGCAGCTCCGACCTAGGAGGGGCCAACGTCCTGACTTTC
TRBV12-3/TRBV12-4	TRBD1	TRBJ2-1	few	CASSVSGDRRYNEQFF	TGTGCCAGCAGTGTTTCTGGGGACAGGCGGTACAATGAGCAGTTCTTC
TRBV3-1	NA	TRBJ2-5	once	CATHPPGAGEFRETQYF	TGTGCAACCCACCCCCCAGGGGCGGGGGAGTTCAGAGAGACCCAGTACTTC
TRBV5-4	NA	TRBJ1-1	NA	CASFPPGVNTEAFF	TGTGCCAGCTTCCCACCCGGGGTGAACACTGAAGCTTTCTTT
TRBV7-8	TRBD1	TRBJ1-5	many	CASSQGGGTGRQPQHF	TGTGCCAGCAGCCAGGGGGGGGGGACGGGACGTCAGCCCCAGCATTTT
TRBV2	TRBD2	TRBJ2-1	few	CASSVAGFSYNEQFF	TGTGCCAGCAGTGTAGCGGGATTTTCCTACAATGAGCAGTTCTTC
TRBV4-1	TRBD2	TRBJ2-1	NA	CASSQGGLGERERRSYNEQFF	TGCGCCAGCAGCCAAGGGGGCCTGGGGGAGCGGGAGAGACGCTCCTACAATGAGCAGTTCTTC
TRBV12-5	TRBD2	TRBJ2-1	NA	CASTIAGYYNEQFF	TGTGCTAGTACCATAGCGGGGTACTACAATGAGCAGTTCTTC
TRBV9	NA	TRBJ1-5	few	CASSRGGSLAQPQHF	TGTGCCAGCAGCAGAGGGGGAAGTCTCGCTCAGCCCCAGCATTTT
TRBV7-8	TRBD2	TRBJ2-2	many	CASSSGSGRGNTGELFF	TGTGCCAGCAGCTCCGGTAGCGGGAGGGGGAACACCGGGGAGCTGTTTTTT
TRBV7-2	NA	TRBJ1-2	many	CASSSMGNYGYTF	TGTGCCAGCAGCTCCATGGGGAACTATGGCTACACCTTC
TRBV27	NA	TRBJ1-5	few	CASGGSQPQHF	TGTGCCAGCGGTGGCTCTCAGCCCCAGCATTTT
TRBV11-2	NA	TRBJ1-1	NA	CASSSIRTVNTEAFF	TGTGCCAGCAGCTCGATACGGACAGTGAACACTGAAGCTTTCTTT
TRBV4-2	TRBD1	TRBJ1-1	NA	CASSQARTGNEAFF	TGTGCCAGCAGCCAAGCCCGGACAGGTAATGAAGCTTTCTTT
TRBV11-3	NA	TRBJ2-2	NA	CASSEAGIGELFF	TGTGCCAGCAGCGAGGCTGGAATCGGGGAGCTGTTTTTT
TRBV11-3	TRBD2	TRBJ2-1	NA	CASSLESGGSTYNEQFF	TGTGCCAGCAGCTTAGAAAGCGGCGGGAGTACGTACAATGAGCAGTTCTTC
TRBV6-8	TRBD1	TRBJ1-3	NA	CASSYGTAAGNTIYF	TGTGCCAGCAGTTACGGGACAGCCGCCGGAAACACCATATATTTT
TRBV7-6	NA	TRBJ2-1	NA	CASSLGTNPSYNEQFF	TGTGCCAGCAGCTTAGGTACGAACCCCTCCTACAATGAGCAGTTCTTC
TRBV7-6	TRBD2	TRBJ2-1	many	CASSPRTSGGNEQFF	TGTGCCAGCAGCCCGAGGACTAGCGGGGGCAATGAGCAGTTCTTC
TRBV6-1	TRBD1	TRBJ2-7	NA	CAGEGGRAYEQYF	TGTGCCGGAGAAGGGGGCAGGGCGTACGAGCAGTACTTC
TRBV6-1	TRBD2	TRBJ2-1	many	CASRVRYSGGASNEQFF	TGTGCCAGCAGAGTTAGGTATAGCGGGGGGGCCTCAAATGAGCAGTTCTTC
TRBV6-5	NA	TRBJ2-1	few	CASSYRDDEQFF	TGTGCCAGCAGTTATAGGGACGATGAGCAGTTCTTC
TRBV28	NA	TRBJ2-1	few	CASSSGESYNEQFF	TGTGCCAGCAGTTCGGGAGAATCCTACAATGAGCAGTTCTTC
TRBV5-6	NA	TRBJ1-1	few	CASSVGPRNTEAFF	TGTGCCAGCAGCGTGGGACCCAGGAACACTGAAGCTTTCTTT
TRBV6-5	NA	TRBJ1-1	NA	CASSPGSGTEAFF	TGTGCCAGCAGTCCAGGGAGCGGGACTGAAGCTTTCTTT
TRBV7-3	NA	TRBJ2-1	NA	CASSLEGTSSYNEQFF	TGTGCCAGCAGCTTAGAAGGGACGAGCTCCTACAATGAGCAGTTCTTC
TRBV11-1	NA	TRBJ2-1	NA	CASSSHKSSYNEQFF	TGTGCCAGCAGCTCTCACAAGAGCTCCTACAATGAGCAGTTCTTC
TRBV28	TRBD1	TRBJ1-4	NA	CASSSPRQGRTNEKLFF	TGTGCCAGCAGTTCCCCCCGACAGGGGAGGACTAATGAAAAACTGTTTTTT
TRBV7-8	TRBD1	TRBJ1-2	many	CASSLTQGDGYTF	TGTGCCAGCAGCTTAACCCAGGGGGACGGCTACACCTTC
TRBV12-3/TRBV12-4	NA	TRBJ2-5	many	CASSLHRSSFETQYF	TGTGCCAGCAGTTTGCACAGGTCCTCCTTCGAGACCCAGTACTTC
TRBV28	TRBD2	TRBJ2-3	NA	CASTPLALSTDTQYF	TGTGCCAGCACCCCACTAGCGCTGAGCACAGATACGCAGTATTTT
TRBV27	NA	TRBJ2-7	NA	CASSLNGAGEQYF	TGTGCCAGCAGTTTAAATGGGGCTGGCGAGCAGTACTTC
TRBV4-2	NA	TRBJ1-1	NA	CASSRGKGDTEAFF	TGTGCCAGCAGCCGAGGCAAGGGGGACACTGAAGCTTTCTTT